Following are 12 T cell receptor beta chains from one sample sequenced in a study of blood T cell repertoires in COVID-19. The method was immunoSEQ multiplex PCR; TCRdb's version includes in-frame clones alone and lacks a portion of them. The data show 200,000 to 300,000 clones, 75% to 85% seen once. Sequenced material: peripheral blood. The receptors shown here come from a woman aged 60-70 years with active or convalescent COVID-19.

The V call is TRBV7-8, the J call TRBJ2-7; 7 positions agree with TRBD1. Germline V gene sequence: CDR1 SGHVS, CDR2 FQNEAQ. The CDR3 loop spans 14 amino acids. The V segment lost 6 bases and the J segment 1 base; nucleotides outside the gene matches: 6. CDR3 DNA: TGTGCCAGCAGTCCTGACAGGGATTCCTACGAGCAGTACTTC. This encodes CASSPDRDSYEQYF.

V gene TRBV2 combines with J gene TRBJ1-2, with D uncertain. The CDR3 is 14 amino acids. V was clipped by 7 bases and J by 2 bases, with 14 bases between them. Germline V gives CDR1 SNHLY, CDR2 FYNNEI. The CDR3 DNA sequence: TGTGCCAGCAATGGCAGGCAGAACAACTATGGCTACACCTTC. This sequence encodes CASNGRQNNYGYTF. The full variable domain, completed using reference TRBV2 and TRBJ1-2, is EPEVTQTPSHQVTQMGQEVILRCVPISNHLYFYWYRQILGQKVEFLVSFYNNEISEKSEIFDDQFSVERPDGSNFTLKIRSTKLEDSAMYFCASNGRQNNYGYTFGSGTRLTVV.

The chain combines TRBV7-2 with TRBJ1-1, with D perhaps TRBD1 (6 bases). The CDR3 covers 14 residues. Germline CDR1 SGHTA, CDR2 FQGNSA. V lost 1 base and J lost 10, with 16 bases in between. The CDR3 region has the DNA TGTGCCAGCAGCTTAGATCGCAGGGGCCGGGGAGCTTTCTTT. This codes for CASSLDRRGRGAFF.

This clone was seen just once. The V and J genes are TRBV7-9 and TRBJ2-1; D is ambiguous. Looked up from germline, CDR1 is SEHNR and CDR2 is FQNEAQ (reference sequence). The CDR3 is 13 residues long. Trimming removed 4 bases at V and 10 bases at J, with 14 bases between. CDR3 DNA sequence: TGTGCCAGCAGCTCATGGGCTGTTAAAGAGCAGTTCTTC. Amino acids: CASSSWAVKEQFF.

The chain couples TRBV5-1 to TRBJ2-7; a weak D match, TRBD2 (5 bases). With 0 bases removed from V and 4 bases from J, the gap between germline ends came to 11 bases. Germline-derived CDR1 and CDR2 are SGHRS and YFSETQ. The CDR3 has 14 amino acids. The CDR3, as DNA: TGCGCCAGCAGCTTGGGGGGAGCCGTTTACGAGCAGTACTTC. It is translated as CASSLGGAVYEQYF.

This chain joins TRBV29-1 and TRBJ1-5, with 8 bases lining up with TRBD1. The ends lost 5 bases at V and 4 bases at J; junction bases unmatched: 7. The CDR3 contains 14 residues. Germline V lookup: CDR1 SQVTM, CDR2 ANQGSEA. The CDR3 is CSVLPDRVNQPQHF. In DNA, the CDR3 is TGCAGCGTTCTCCCGGACAGGGTAAATCAGCCCCAGCATTTT.

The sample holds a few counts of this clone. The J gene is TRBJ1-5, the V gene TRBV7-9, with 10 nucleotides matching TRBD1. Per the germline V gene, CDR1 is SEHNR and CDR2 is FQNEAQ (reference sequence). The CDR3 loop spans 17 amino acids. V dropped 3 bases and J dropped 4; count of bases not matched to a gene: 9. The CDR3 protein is CASSFGTGVGSNQPQHF. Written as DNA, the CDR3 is TGTGCCAGCAGCTTTGGGACAGGGGTCGGCAGTAATCAGCCCCAGCATTTT.

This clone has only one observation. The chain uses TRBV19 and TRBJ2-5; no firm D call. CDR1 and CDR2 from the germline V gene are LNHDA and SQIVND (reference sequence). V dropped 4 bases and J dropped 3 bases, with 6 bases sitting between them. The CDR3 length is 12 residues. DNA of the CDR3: TGTGCCAGTAGTAGGGCCAAAGAGACCCAGTACTTC. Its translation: CASSRAKETQYF. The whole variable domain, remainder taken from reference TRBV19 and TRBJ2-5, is DGGITQSPKYLFRKEGQNVTLSCEQNLNHDAMYWYRQDPGQGLRLIYYSQIVNDFQKGDIAEGYSVSREKKESFPLTVTSAQKNPTAFYLCASSRAKETQYFGPGTRLLVL.

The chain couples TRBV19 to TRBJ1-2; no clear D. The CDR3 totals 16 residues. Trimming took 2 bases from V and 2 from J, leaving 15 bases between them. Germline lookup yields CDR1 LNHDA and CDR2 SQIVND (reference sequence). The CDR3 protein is CASSIYSRVSNYGYTF. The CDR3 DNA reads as TGTGCCAGTAGTATATACTCCCGGGTGTCGAACTATGGCTACACCTTC.

The CDR3, as DNA: TGCGCCAGCAGCCCGGGACAGGGGTATAATGGCTACACCTTC. It specifies CASSPGQGYNGYTF. The J gene is TRBJ1-2, the V gene TRBV5-1; TRBD1 matches at 10 bases. The V segment lost 4 bases and the J segment 6 bases; nucleotides outside the gene matches: 6. The CDR3 totals 14 residues. Looked up from germline, CDR1 is SGHRS and CDR2 is YFSETQ. The variable domain in full, completed from reference TRBV5-1 and TRBJ1-2, reads KAGVTQTPRYLIKTRGQQVTLSCSPISGHRSVSWYQQTPGQGLQFLFEYFSETQRNKGNFPGRFSGRQFSNSRSEMNVSTLELGDSALYLCASSPGQGYNGYTFGSGTRLTVV.

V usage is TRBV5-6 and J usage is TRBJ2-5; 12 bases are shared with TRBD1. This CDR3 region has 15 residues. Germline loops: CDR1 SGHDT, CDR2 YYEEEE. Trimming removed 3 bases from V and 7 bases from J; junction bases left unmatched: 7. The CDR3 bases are TGTGCCAGCAGCTACCGGGACAGGGGGCTTGGGACCCAGTACTTC. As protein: CASSYRDRGLGTQYF.

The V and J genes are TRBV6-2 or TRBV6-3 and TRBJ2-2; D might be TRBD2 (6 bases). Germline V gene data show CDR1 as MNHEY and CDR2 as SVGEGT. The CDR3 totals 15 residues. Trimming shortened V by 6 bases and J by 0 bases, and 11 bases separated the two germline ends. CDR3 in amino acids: CASSSGTSNTGELFF. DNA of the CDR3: TGTGCCAGCAGCTCCGGGACTTCGAACACCGGGGAGCTGTTTTTT.